This TCR beta chain was identified in a study of CD8 T cells in ankylosing spondylitis. General study points: Disease-linked clones proved CD8+ and comparatively uncommon in peripheral blood.

TCRdb re-analysed the 5' RACE reads in MiXCR, keeping a single row per CDR3 protein. The sample has over 150,000 distinct CDR3 sequences; about 18% are singletons. In this sample, this clonotype turned up many times. Its specificity is unknown. The TCR sequence derives from a male donor under 30 with ankylosing spondylitis or in good health (not recorded which). The sequenced material came from blood, either unsorted or a sorted T cell fraction (not recorded which).

The CDR3 DNA reads as TGTGCCAGCAGTTACTACGGGGGTCAGGGAAGGAACACTGAAGCTTTCTTT. Translated, it gives CASSYYGGQGRNTEAFF. This chain uses TRBV6-5 with TRBJ1-1; D may be TRBD1 (5 bases). This CDR3 contains 17 residues. CDR1 is MNHEY, CDR2 SVGAGI, per germline. V lost 1 base and J 1 base, leaving 16 bases between the germline ends.